This TCR beta chain emerged from a study of blood T cell repertoires in COVID-19. About the research overall: COVID-19 samples collected from the United States, Italy and Spain covered acute and convalescent phases. PBMCs, B-cell-depleted T cells, or T cells provided the cDNA or gDNA that made up the material.

Recruited during active infection, patients (from Seattle) were subsequently followed longitudinally. In the original workflow: Cell counts per sample came from amplifying reference gene primers. This table comes from immunoSEQ multiplex PCR, and its TCRdb copy is limited to in-frame clones, with some not included. That table gives V, J and clone size, and the DNA gave D and trimming. The sample has fewer than 80,000 clones; roughly 80% are singletons. The CDR3 loop spans 15 amino acids. Trimming removed 0 bases from V and 10 bases from J, with 15 bases in between. The germline gives CDR1 LGHNT, CDR2 FRNRAP.

V usage is TRBV12-5 and J usage is TRBJ1-4; a weak D match, TRBD1 (6 bases). This receptor was identified in a man aged 55 to 70 with COVID-19, enrolled during active disease. Material for sequencing was peripheral blood. In DNA, the CDR3 is TGTGCTAGTGGTTTGGTAGGGGGGGGAGATCTAAAACTGTTTTTT. Its translation: CASGLVGGGDLKLFF.